The 18 T cell receptor beta chains in this list originate from one sample, sequenced in a study of cytomegalovirus exposure and HLA in healthy donors. 13 Jbeta primers and 60 Vbeta primers were used for the PCR. The method was immunoSEQ multiplex PCR; TCRdb's version includes in-frame clones alone and lacks a portion of them. The table records 65,000 to 85,000 clones, about 9.5% of them present only once. Sequenced: PBMCs. These TCRs come from a man in his sixties in good health and CMV-seropositive.

There are a few counts of this clone. V gene TRBV28 combines with J gene TRBJ2-5, with a weak D call TRBD2 (5 bases). V lost 10 bases, J lost 4 bases, and 13 bases lay in between. Germline-derived CDR1 and CDR2 are MDHEN and SYDVKM. The CDR3 consists of 12 residues. The CDR3 nucleotides read TGTGCCACACTAGAGAGTGGAGAGACCCAGTACTTC. It specifies CATLESGETQYF.

The CDR3 here is CASSLLPEGTQYF. As DNA, the CDR3 is TGTGCCAGCAGCTTACTACCCGAGGGGACCCAGTACTTC. The chain links TRBV7-3 to TRBJ2-5; possibly TRBD2 for D (5 bases). Trimming removed 2 bases at V and 7 bases at J, with 11 bases between. Germline assignment: CDR1 SGHTA and CDR2 FQGTGA. There are 13 residues in the CDR3.

The chain is built from TRBV9 and TRBJ2-3; tentatively, D is TRBD2 (5 bases). The CDR3 is 11 amino acids. The V and J ends lost 4 bases and 6 bases respectively, with 6 bases between them. Germline assignment: CDR1 SGDLS and CDR2 YYNGEE. The chain's CDR3 is CASSSGDTQYF. The CDR3, as DNA: TGTGCCAGCAGCTCGGGGGATACGCAGTATTTT.

This chain joins TRBV2 and TRBJ2-1, with 11 bases aligning to TRBD2. This CDR3 region has 14 residues. The germline V gene encodes CDR1 SNHLY and CDR2 FYNNEI. V was pared by 7 bases and J by 9 bases, with 8 bases of the junction left unmatched. The CDR3 DNA reads as TGTGCCAGCACCTCTAGCGGGAGGAACGGTGAGCAGTTCTTC. The encoded protein is CASTSSGRNGEQFF.

CDR3 nucleotides: TGTGCCACCAGCAGACCCCGGGACACCATCGGGAGCAATCAGCCCCAGCATTTT. Translation gives CATSRPRDTIGSNQPQHF. The rearrangement uses TRBV15 and TRBJ1-5, with D tentatively TRBD1 (6 bases). The V end was cut by 2 bases, the J end by 1 base, with 18 bases between. The CDR3 has 18 residues. Germline loops: CDR1 LNHNV, CDR2 YYDKDF (reference sequence). Supplemented by reference TRBV15 and TRBJ1-5, the full variable domain reads DAMVIQNPRYQVTQFGKPVTLSCSQTLNHNVMYWYQQKSSQAPKLLFHYYDKDFNNEADTPDNFQSRRPNTSFCFLDIRSPGLGDTAMYLCATSRPRDTIGSNQPQHFGDGTRLSIL.

A few counts support this clone. The V and J genes are TRBV6-6 and TRBJ2-1; D ambiguous. The V end was cut by 5 bases, the J end by 9 bases, with 8 bases between. This CDR3 spans 11 amino acids. Germline V CDR1 and CDR2: MNHNY, SVGAGI (reference sequence). This chain's CDR3 is CASSHQLEQFF. The CDR3, as DNA: TGTGCCAGCAGTCACCAACTTGAGCAGTTCTTC.

The chain recombines TRBV7-9 with TRBJ1-1, with D uncertain. V lost 2 bases to trimming and J lost 4 bases, with 2 bases between them. This CDR3 has 11 residues. Germline V gene sequence: CDR1 SEHNR, CDR2 FQNEAQ (reference sequence). CDR3 nucleotides: TGTGCCAGCAGCTTACTCACTGAAGCTTTCTTT. This gives the protein CASSLLTEAFF.

This clone was picked up a small number of times. The junction does not match germline at one end; this may be a read error. This chain connects TRBV6-6 to TRBJ2-3; 9 bases map to TRBD2. The CDR3 runs 15 residues. The germline V gene encodes CDR1 MNHNY and CDR2 SVGAGI (reference sequence). The CDR3 DNA follows: TGTGCCAGCAGACTAGCGGGCGGAAGCACAGATGCGCAGTATTTT. The encoded protein is CASRLAGGSTDAQYF.

This clone was detected only a few times. V is TRBV5-1 and J is TRBJ1-2; D might be TRBD1 (6 bases). Germline CDR1 and CDR2: SGHRS and YFSETQ. V gave up 4 bases and J gave up 8 bases, with 15 bases separating them. The CDR3 totals 13 residues. The CDR3: CASSTIVQGGYTF. The CDR3 nucleotides are TGCGCCAGCAGCACGATCGTTCAGGGGGGCTACACCTTC.

This clone was counted only a few times. This sample includes further DNA sequences coding for the same CDR3. The chain has TRBV5-6 and TRBJ1-1, with a tentative D call TRBD1 (6 bases). Deletions cut 4 bases from V and 3 bases from J, with 13 bases between. Germline V gene sequence: CDR1 SGHDT, CDR2 YYEEEE. The CDR3 totals 14 residues. CDR3 nucleotides: TGTGCCAGCAGCCCACAGGGCCTGGACACTGAAGCTTTCTTT. Translation gives CASSPQGLDTEAFF.

A few counts support this clone. The genes are TRBV5-6 and TRBJ2-4; D unresolved. This CDR3 contains 13 residues. Germline values: CDR1 SGHDT, CDR2 YYEEEE. V was pared by 4 bases and J by 5 bases, with 10 bases between. The CDR3 loop is CASSPFTENIQYF. For the CDR3, the DNA is TGTGCCAGCAGCCCATTTACGGAAAACATTCAGTACTTC.

This clone has just a few counts. This rearrangement joins TRBV9 to TRBJ1-6; TRBD1 matches at 10 bases. The length of the CDR3 is 18 residues. Germline V gives CDR1 SGDLS, CDR2 YYNGEE. The ends lost 0 bases at V and 0 bases at J; junction bases unmatched: 3. CDR3 amino acids: CASSVGDRGLSYNSPLHF. In DNA, the CDR3 is TGTGCCAGCAGCGTAGGGGACAGGGGCCTCTCCTATAATTCACCCCTCCACTTT.

This clone showed up just a few times. This sequence joins TRBV19 and TRBJ1-2; unclear D gene. In germline, CDR1 is LNHDA, CDR2 SQIVND (reference sequence). V was cut by 7 bases and J by 3 bases, with 12 bases left in between. This CDR3 is 13 amino acids long. The CDR3 sequence: CASTEDSDYGYTF. For the CDR3, the DNA is TGTGCCAGTACCGAGGACTCGGACTATGGCTACACCTTC.

This clone was counted only a few times. This chain connects TRBV4-1 to TRBJ2-7; 11 nucleotides align to TRBD2. The V gene's germline CDR1 is MGHRA and CDR2 YSYEKL. The CDR3 contains 17 residues. V lost 3 bases, J lost 3 bases, and 10 bases stayed unmatched. CDR3 sequence: CASSHRPGLAEHYEQYF. CDR3 sequence (DNA): TGCGCCAGCAGCCATCGCCCGGGACTAGCGGAGCACTACGAGCAGTACTTC.

This clone was seen only a few times. The gene calls are TRBV19 and TRBJ2-7, with D maybe TRBD2 (6 bases). V lost 5 bases and J 2 bases, leaving 13 bases between the germline ends. CDR3 size: 14 residues. Germline lookup yields CDR1 LNHDA and CDR2 SQIVND (reference sequence). The chain's CDR3 is CASSGGASAYEQYF. For the CDR3, the DNA is TGTGCCAGTAGTGGAGGGGCTTCTGCCTACGAGCAGTACTTC.

The chain employs TRBV11-2 and TRBJ2-1; no firm D call. Deletions cut 1 base from V and 4 bases from J, with 5 bases between. The CDR3 runs to 13 residues. Germline V CDR1 and CDR2: SGHAT, FQNNGV. The CDR3 DNA reads TGTGCCAGCAGCTTAGGCGGTTACAATGAGCAGTTCTTC. Its protein is CASSLGGYNEQFF.

The chain couples TRBV19 to TRBJ2-2; D is possibly TRBD1 (6 bases). Trimming stripped 4 bases from V and 6 bases from J, with 12 bases between. CDR3 length: 14 amino acids. Looked up from germline, CDR1 is LNHDA and CDR2 is SQIVND (reference sequence). The CDR3 nucleotides read TGTGCCAGTAGTAACAACAGGGTCCCCGGGGAGCTGTTTTTT. This sequence encodes CASSNNRVPGELFF.

There are a few counts of this clone. This rearrangement joins TRBV19 to TRBJ2-2, with TRBD2 matching 9 bases. Germline values: CDR1 LNHDA, CDR2 SQIVND (reference sequence). The CDR3 has 13 amino acids. Germline trimming cut 6 bases from V and 8 bases from J; bases unmatched to any gene: 4. In DNA form, the CDR3 reads TGTGCCAGTAGCGGGACTAGCATGGGGGAGCTGTTTTTT. Its translation is CASSGTSMGELFF. Based on the CDR3 plus reference TRBV19 and TRBJ2-2, the full variable domain is DGGITQSPKYLFRKEGQNVTLSCEQNLNHDAMYWYRQDPGQGLRLIYYSQIVNDFQKGDIAEGYSVSREKKESFPLTVTSAQKNPTAFYLCASSGTSMGELFFGEGSRLTVL.